Presented here are 21 T cell receptor beta chains from one specimen sequenced in a study of low-dose radiotherapy and immunotherapy resistance in tumors (dated by TCRdb to 2022 to 2024). In the paper's terms, the time point label means: after trial treatment. The sample's treatment or condition label is to be understood as: LDRT plus nivolumab, ipilimumab, low-dose cyclophosphamide and aspirin (RACIN trial). For sequencing, an Illumina HiSeq 2500 was employed. First-strand cDNA was synthesized with Superscript III and a set of TRAV- and TRBV-specific primers, covering both TCRalpha and TCRbeta chains. TCRs were amplified with Phusion for about 20 PCR cycles using a constant-region primer together with the adapter attached to the V primers. TCRdb's own reprocessing of the public reads used fastp at Q25 and MiXCR and kept productive beta chains. For every CDR3 protein sequence, its rows merge into one entry that carries the most common genes and DNA. Present in this sample are around 100,000 distinct CDR3 sequences, roughly 20% of which were seen just once. Over 4% of the sample goes to the ten largest clones.

Sample: PBMCs, taken after low-dose radiotherapy plus immunotherapy. Receptors were obtained from a male donor with prostate cancer.

This clonotype appeared many times. The chain links TRBV5-1 to TRBJ2-7; no reliable D call. The V and J ends lost 0 bases and 4 bases respectively, with 11 bases between them. The CDR3 runs 14 residues. Germline CDR1 and CDR2: SGHRS and YFSETQ. The CDR3, as DNA: TGCGCCAGCAGCTTGGAGGACGGATTATACGAGCAGTACTTC. As protein: CASSLEDGLYEQYF.

This clonotype was found a few times. The V call is TRBV4-1, the J call TRBJ1-2; tentatively, D is TRBD1 (5 bases). Trimming cost V 0 bases and J 8 bases, with 10 bases left between them. This CDR3 contains 13 residues. Germline loops: CDR1 MGHRA, CDR2 YSYEKL. CDR3 loop: CASSQDAGPGYTF. Here the CDR3 DNA reads TGCGCCAGCAGCCAAGATGCAGGGCCCGGCTACACCTTC.

This clonotype was counted a few times. The chain has TRBV24-1 and TRBJ2-5; either TRBD1 or TRBD2 may supply D (6 bases each). V was shortened by 3 bases and J by 4 bases, with 14 bases between the two germline ends. This CDR3 has 15 amino acids. Germline V lookup: CDR1 KGHDR, CDR2 SFDVKD. The CDR3 DNA is TGTGCCACCAGTGATCCGAGGGGGGCCGGAGAGACCCAGTACTTC. Protein product: CATSDPRGAGETQYF.

This clonotype showed up many times. V and J are TRBV18 and TRBJ1-2; D unclear. There are 16 residues in the CDR3. V was cut by 6 bases and J by 4 bases, with 21 bases left in between. From germline, CDR1 is KGHSH and CDR2 LQKENI. Written as DNA, the CDR3 is TGTGCCAGCTCCCCAGAAGAAATCCAAGGGAGCTATGGCTACACCTTC. It specifies CASSPEEIQGSYGYTF.

This clonotype was seen repeatedly, ten times or more. The chain recombines TRBV19 with TRBJ2-1; possibly TRBD2 for D (5 bases). This CDR3 is 11 amino acids long. CDR1 is LNHDA, CDR2 SQIVND, per germline (reference sequence). V was clipped by 1 base and J by 10 bases, with 5 bases between them. The CDR3 DNA is TGTGCCAGTAGTATAGCGGGGGAGCAGTTCTTC. The encoded protein is CASSIAGEQFF.

The V and J genes are TRBV12-3 or TRBV12-4 and TRBJ1-1; 7 bases agree with TRBD1. The CDR3 is made up of 13 amino acids. Trimming at V came to 7 bases and at J to 10 bases, leaving 12 bases not matched to a gene. The CDR3 sequence is CASTWGGRGTAFF. The CDR3 nucleotides read TGTGCCAGCACCTGGGGGGGCAGGGGGACAGCTTTCTTT.

Comments on this clonotype: A read error may be the cause here, since a much bigger clone is one base away. The genes are TRBV7-6 and TRBJ1-6, with 8 bases identical to TRBD1. The CDR3 is 17 residues long. Losses at the gene ends were 1 base for V and 10 bases for J; bases not matched to a gene: 12. Germline V gene lookup returns CDR1 SGHVS and CDR2 FNYEAQ. CDR3 DNA sequence: TGTGCCAGCAGCTTAGAACCCGGACAGGGAGCAAGGTCACCCCTCCACTTT. Protein product: CASSLEPGQGARSPLHF.

The V gene is TRBV7-8, the J gene TRBJ2-5; the D gene is possibly TRBD2 (6 bases). The ends were cut back, 2 bases at V and 3 bases at J, with 10 bases in the middle. This CDR3 region has 14 residues. Germline V lookup: CDR1 SGHVS, CDR2 FQNEAQ. The CDR3 loop reads CASSLWGLEETQYF. The CDR3 DNA reads as TGTGCCAGCAGCTTATGGGGACTCGAAGAGACCCAGTACTTC.

The sample holds many counts of this clonotype. The chain couples TRBV3-1 to TRBJ2-1; a possible D gene is TRBD2 (6 bases). The CDR3 loop spans 14 amino acids. Between the trimmed V and J ends, which lost 0 bases and 14 bases, there was a span of 17 bases. Germline values: CDR1 LGHDT, CDR2 YNNKEL (reference sequence). The CDR3 coding sequence is TGTGCCAGCAGCCAAGATCTTTCGAGCGGAGGGAAGTTCTTC. It specifies CASSQDLSSGGKFF.

This clonotype was observed at least ten times. V gene TRBV10-1 combines with J gene TRBJ2-7, with D possibly being TRBD1 (6 bases). The CDR3 loop spans 13 amino acids. Trimming took off 6 bases at V and 3 bases at J, with 12 bases between the two ends. Per the germline V gene, CDR1 is WNHNN and CDR2 is SYGVQD (reference sequence). For the CDR3, the DNA is TGCGCCAGCAGCCGGGACATACGCTACGAGCAGTACTTC. Amino acid sequence: CASSRDIRYEQYF.

Points on this clonotype: A single base separates this from a much larger clone, so it may be a read error. The chain couples TRBV20-1 to TRBJ1-2, with D unclear. Germline values: CDR1 DFQATT, CDR2 SNEGSKA (reference sequence). The CDR3 extends over 11 amino acids. CDR3 sequence reads: CSASTDYGCTF. The CDR3 nucleotides read TGCAGTGCTAGTACAGACTATGGCTGCACCTTC.

This clonotype showed up many times. This chain connects TRBV5-6 to TRBJ2-7; D remains ambiguous. There are 14 residues in the CDR3. Germline CDR1 SGHDT, CDR2 YYEEEE. Trimming removed 0 bases at V and 3 bases at J, with 10 bases between. CDR3: CASSLEVLVYEQYF. The CDR3, as DNA: TGTGCCAGCAGCTTGGAAGTGCTAGTCTACGAGCAGTACTTC.

Many counts were recorded for this clonotype. The gene calls are TRBV6-5 and TRBJ2-2; 8 bases align to TRBD1. The trim removed 6 bases at V and 2 bases at J, leaving 5 bases unmatched. Germline values: CDR1 MNHEY, CDR2 SVGAGI. CDR3 size: 15 residues. DNA of the CDR3: TGTGCCAGCAGACCGGACAGGGCTAACACCGGGGAGCTGTTTTTT. This encodes CASRPDRANTGELFF.

Concerning this clonotype itself: A much larger clone is a single base away; this may be a read error. This CDR3 is CASILGWGGESLFF. As DNA, the CDR3 is TGTGCCAGCATCTTAGGGTGGGGGGGCGAGAGCCTTTTCTTT. This chain uses TRBV13 with TRBJ1-1; a weak D match, TRBD1 (6 bases). The length of the CDR3 is 14 residues. Germline V CDR1 and CDR2: PRHDT, FYEKMQ (reference sequence).

In regard to this clonotype: This could be a read error, since a much larger clone is one nucleotide away. The final CDR3 position lacks the conserved phenylalanine or tryptophan, pointing to a likely read error. The chain is built from TRBV6-1 and TRBJ2-5; D perhaps matches TRBD2 (6 bases). Trimming shortened V by 6 bases and J by 5 bases, and 25 bases separated the two germline ends. The germline CDR1 and CDR2 sequences are MNHNS and SASEGT. The CDR3 covers 17 residues. CDR3 nucleotide sequence: TGTGCCAGCAGCCCTGGTGTGGGACTTCTCCTAGGGGAGACCCAGTACGTC. This gives the protein CASSPGVGLLLGETQYV.

Many counts were recorded for this clonotype. This chain links TRBV7-9 with TRBJ1-1, with D unclear. CDR3 length: 15 amino acids. CDR1 is SEHNR and CDR2 is FQNEAQ in the germline V gene (reference sequence). The V end lost 0 bases, the J end lost 3 bases, and 11 bases lay between the germline ends. The CDR3 loop is CASSLALSTHTEAFF. The CDR3 region has the DNA TGTGCCAGCAGCTTAGCCCTGTCAACTCACACTGAAGCTTTCTTT.

This clonotype turned up a few times. This chain joins TRBV5-1 and TRBJ1-1, with D possibly matching TRBD1 (6 bases). The CDR3 spans 14 residues. In germline, CDR1 is SGHRS, CDR2 YFSETQ. The ends were cut back, 4 bases at V and 3 bases at J, with 13 bases in the middle. The CDR3 DNA follows: TGCGCCAGCAGCCCCTCTAGGGGGGACACTGAAGCTTTCTTT. Its translation: CASSPSRGDTEAFF.

This sequence joins TRBV7-3 and TRBJ1-1; D may be TRBD1 (6 bases). The CDR3 covers 15 residues. From germline, CDR1 is SGHTA and CDR2 FQGTGA. V was cut by 0 bases and J by 4 bases, with 12 bases left in between. DNA for the CDR3: TGTGCCAGCAGCTTAACGGGGGCAGGGAGCACTGAAGCTTTCTTT. Its protein is CASSLTGAGSTEAFF.

The table lists this clonotype with many counts. This chain uses TRBV6-5 with TRBJ2-1; TRBD2 matches at 8 bases. Germline-derived CDR1 and CDR2 are MNHEY and SVGAGI. The junction had 8 bases not matched to a gene; V was cut back by 0 bases and J by 4 bases. The CDR3 is 17 amino acids. For the CDR3, the DNA is TGTGCCAGCAGTTACTCAGCATCAGCGGGGGTTTACAATGAGCAGTTCTTC. This codes for CASSYSASAGVYNEQFF.

The sample holds many counts of this clonotype. CDR3 region: CASSPTLPANIQYF. The CDR3, as DNA: TGCGCCAGCAGCCCTACGCTGCCGGCAAACATTCAGTACTTC. The rearrangement links TRBV5-1 to TRBJ2-4; D unresolved. This CDR3 is 14 amino acids long. V dropped 4 bases and J dropped 6 bases, with 14 bases sitting between them. Germline CDR1 reads SGHRS; CDR2 reads YFSETQ.

V is TRBV5-6 and J is TRBJ2-4, with 10 bases fitting TRBD1. The CDR3 spans 17 residues. V dropped 2 bases and J dropped 0; count of bases not matched to a gene: 5. Per germline, CDR1 SGHDT and CDR2 YYEEEE. Here the CDR3 reads CASSFDRGHRAKNIQYF. DNA for the CDR3: TGTGCCAGCAGCTTCGACAGGGGGCATAGAGCCAAAAACATTCAGTACTTC.